The 11 T cell receptor beta chains presented below share a single source sample, sequenced in a study of cytomegalovirus exposure and HLA in healthy donors. Here immunoSEQ multiplex PCR was the method, and the copy in TCRdb shows in-frame clones only, minus some. Here the sample spans about 140,000 clones, roughly 79% being singletons. The specimen was PBMCs. The receptors were gathered from a man aged 30 to 39 in good health and CMV-seropositive.

The chain is built from TRBV5-1 and TRBJ1-1, with a weak D call TRBD1 (5 bases). The V and J ends lost 1 base and 3 bases respectively, with 7 bases between them. Germline V gene lookup returns CDR1 SGHRS and CDR2 YFSETQ. CDR3 size: 13 residues. This CDR3 is CASSLFRDTEAFF. CDR3 DNA: TGCGCCAGCAGCTTGTTCAGGGACACTGAAGCTTTCTTT.

In its sample, this clone was seen once. The J gene is TRBJ2-1, the V gene TRBV11-2; D may be TRBD2 (5 bases). Trimming cost V 3 bases and J 4 bases, with 7 bases left between them. The CDR3 has 13 residues. CDR1 and CDR2 (germline): SGHAT, FQNNGV. DNA for the CDR3: TGTGCCAGCAGCTTTGAGGGTTACAATGAGCAGTTCTTC. Translated, it gives CASSFEGYNEQFF.

The CDR3 reads CASSPWTGNTGELFF. CDR3 nucleotides: TGTGCCAGCAGCCCCTGGACAGGGAACACCGGGGAGCTGTTTTTT. This chain links TRBV7-9 with TRBJ2-2; 7 bases are a match to TRBD1. V trimming: 5 bases; J trimming: 1 base; junction bases outside the gene matches: 4. Per germline, CDR1 SEHNR and CDR2 FQNEAQ (reference sequence). The CDR3 runs to 15 residues.

The genes are TRBV7-2 and TRBJ2-7, with 13 positions matching TRBD2. The CDR3 covers 16 residues. Unmatched junction bases numbered 4, after V lost 3 bases and J lost 2 bases. In germline, CDR1 is SGHTA, CDR2 FQGNSA. CDR3 DNA: TGTGCCAGCAGCTTCGGACTAGCGGGAGTTACCTACGAGCAGTACTTC. It yields the protein CASSFGLAGVTYEQYF. Full variable domain (outside the CDR3, taken from reference TRBV7-2 and TRBJ2-7): GAGVSQSPSNKVTEKGKDVELRCDPISGHTALYWYRQSLGQGLEFLIYFQGNSAPDKSGLPSDRFSAERTGGSVSTLTIQRTQQEDSAVYLCASSFGLAGVTYEQYFGPGTRLTVT.

The rearrangement joins TRBV5-4 to TRBJ2-3; D might be TRBD2 (7 bases). Germline lookup yields CDR1 SGHNT and CDR2 YYREEE (reference sequence). CDR3 length: 17 amino acids. V shed 4 bases and J shed 0 bases, with 18 bases lying between them. The CDR3 region is CASSAMGGATSTDTQYF. The DNA of the CDR3 is TGTGCCAGCAGCGCCATGGGGGGGGCAACTAGCACAGATACGCAGTATTTT.

This clone has only a few counts. This chain links TRBV2 with TRBJ1-2, with D perhaps TRBD1 (5 bases). Trimming shortened V by 7 bases and J by 4 bases, and 10 bases separated the two germline ends. Germline V gene sequence: CDR1 SNHLY, CDR2 FYNNEI. The CDR3 totals 12 residues. The CDR3 spells CASNPDSYGYTF. The DNA of the CDR3 is TGTGCCAGCAACCCCGACAGCTATGGCTACACCTTC.

The chain combines TRBV29-1 with TRBJ2-1; no reliable D call. The CDR3 has 11 residues. V gave up 6 bases and J gave up 9 bases, with 12 bases separating them. Germline CDR1 is SQVTM and CDR2 is ANQGSEA. The CDR3, as DNA: TGCAGCGTGGGCCGGTCAGGTGAGCAGTTCTTC. Translated: CSVGRSGEQFF.

The gene calls are TRBV18 and TRBJ2-5; D unclear. Germline CDR1 KGHSH, CDR2 LQKENI. The CDR3 is 15 residues long. V was pared by 3 bases and J by 4 bases, with 15 bases between. CDR3 nucleotides: TGTGCCAGCTCACCCCAACACGGAGCCGCAGAGACCCAGTACTTC. This sequence encodes CASSPQHGAAETQYF. Together with reference TRBV18 and TRBJ2-5, the CDR3 gives the full variable domain: NAGVMQNPRHLVRRRGQEARLRCSPMKGHSHVYWYRQLPEEGLKFMVYLQKENIIDESGMPKERFSAEFPKEGPSILRIQQVVRGDSAAYFCASSPQHGAAETQYFGPGTRLLVL.

The chain joins TRBV27 to TRBJ1-1; D is possibly TRBD1 (5 bases). Looked up from germline, CDR1 is MNHEY and CDR2 is SMNVEV (reference sequence). The V end lost 2 bases, the J end lost 6 bases, and 13 bases lay between the germline ends. CDR3 length: 14 amino acids. The CDR3 DNA reads TGTGCCAGCAGTTTAAACCAGGGTAGGGCTGAAGCTTTCTTT. Translated: CASSLNQGRAEAFF.

The chain links TRBV29-1 to TRBJ2-3; 10 bases are a match to TRBD2. V was pared by 5 bases and J by 3 bases, with 8 bases of the junction left unmatched. The germline V gene has CDR1 SQVTM and CDR2 ANQGSEA. The CDR3 runs 15 residues. CDR3 protein: CSVLAGGGFTDTQYF. CDR3 coding DNA: TGCAGCGTTTTAGCGGGGGGCGGGTTTACAGATACGCAGTATTTT.

This clone was counted once. J is TRBJ1-1 and V is TRBV28; D possibly corresponds to TRBD1 (5 bases). V lost 5 bases to trimming and J lost 7 bases, with 20 bases between them. There are 15 residues in the CDR3. The germline V gene encodes CDR1 MDHEN and CDR2 SYDVKM. Here the CDR3 reads CASSPQDGLGGEAFF. The CDR3 bases are TGTGCCAGCAGTCCGCAGGACGGACTGGGGGGTGAAGCTTTCTTT.